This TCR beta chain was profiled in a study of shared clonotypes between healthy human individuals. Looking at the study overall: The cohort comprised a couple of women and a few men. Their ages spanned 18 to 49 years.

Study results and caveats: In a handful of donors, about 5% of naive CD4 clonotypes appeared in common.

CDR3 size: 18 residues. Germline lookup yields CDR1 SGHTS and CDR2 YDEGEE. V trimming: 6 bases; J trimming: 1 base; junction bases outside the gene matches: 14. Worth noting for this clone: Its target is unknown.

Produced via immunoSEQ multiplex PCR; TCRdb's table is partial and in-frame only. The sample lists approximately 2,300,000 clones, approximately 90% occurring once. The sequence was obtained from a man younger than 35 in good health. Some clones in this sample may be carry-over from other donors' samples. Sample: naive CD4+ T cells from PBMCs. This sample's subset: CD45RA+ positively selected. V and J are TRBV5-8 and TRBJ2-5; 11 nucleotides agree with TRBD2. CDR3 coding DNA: TGTGCCAGCACAAACGGCTGGCTAGCGGGAGGAACCCAAGAGACCCAGTACTTC. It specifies CASTNGWLAGGTQETQYF.